This T cell receptor (beta chain) was sequenced during a study of OX40 agonist ivuxolimab in advanced cancers. Study-level information: With ivuxolimab, an agonistic anti-OX40 (CD134) antibody, patients were treated. Hepatocellular carcinoma, melanoma, renal cell or head and neck cancer was diagnosed in the dose-escalation patients. Findings and limits, study-wide: The study observed clonal expansion of CD4+ and CD8+ blood T cells by week 6 at 0.1 to 3.0 mg/kg.

Blood sampling was done at baseline, cycle 4 day 1, and cycle 7 day 1. Relative to its sample, this clone is medium-sized. What it binds is not known. This table comes from immunoSEQ multiplex PCR, and its TCRdb copy is limited to in-frame clones, with some not included. The table shows around 19,000 clones, with under 90% occurring only once. The sample in question was CD4+ or CD8+ T cells sorted from blood, obtained in a trial of the OX40 agonist ivuxolimab. The clonotype was recovered from an adult with an advanced solid tumor such as melanoma, head and neck, liver or kidney cancer.

In DNA, the CDR3 is TGTGCCAGCAGCTCGAACAGGGGGAGCAATCAGCCCCAGCATTTT. It specifies CASSSNRGSNQPQHF. The chain is built from TRBV7-2 and TRBJ1-5; TRBD1 matches at 8 bases. The V segment lost 4 bases and the J segment 1 base; nucleotides outside the gene matches: 3. Germline assignment: CDR1 SGHTA and CDR2 FQGNSA. This CDR3 contains 15 residues.